This T cell receptor beta chain was identified during a study of blood T cell repertoires in COVID-19. In the original processing: Reference gene primers were amplified, and this amplification served to estimate nucleated cell counts. Measured with immunoSEQ multiplex PCR; TCRdb has only the in-frame clones, and not every one. The V and J calls and the clone size are those of that table, but D and trimming were determined from the DNA. Found here are around 220,000 clones, 80% to 95% of them singletons; the top ten hold 1.9%. Allocation to cohorts depended on clinical history reported by the participants. Recovered status in Cohort 3 required two negative PCRs, clearance, or symptom resolution. The sample comprised PBMCs or T cells enriched from blood (not recorded which). This clonotype originated in a woman aged 18-30 years who had recovered from COVID-19.

The CDR3: CASSILGGRGRNSPLHF. The CDR3 nucleotides read TGTGCCAGTAGTATACTCGGGGGGCGAGGGAGAAATTCACCCCTCCACTTT. This chain uses TRBV19 with TRBJ1-6; perhaps TRBD1 as D (6 bases). Germline-derived CDR1 and CDR2 are LNHDA and SQIVND (reference sequence). The CDR3 is 17 residues long. V lost 2 bases and J 7 bases, leaving 18 bases between the germline ends.